Presented here are 20 T cell receptor beta chains from one specimen sequenced in a study of blood T cell repertoires in COVID-19. The protocol was immunoSEQ multiplex PCR, while the TCRdb copy is restricted to in-frame clones and leaves out a portion. The table lists tens of thousands of clones, 86% of them singletons. Source material: peripheral blood. These TCRs come from a man aged 55 to 70 with acute or convalescent COVID-19.

V gene TRBV7-7 combines with J gene TRBJ2-7; 7 bases line up with TRBD1. The germline V gene has CDR1 SSHAT and CDR2 FNYEAQ (reference sequence). This CDR3 is built from 13 residues. The V segment lost 4 bases and the J segment 5 bases; nucleotides outside the gene matches: 5. In DNA, the CDR3 is TGTGCCAGCAGCTCCAGGGGGAGCAACGAGCAGTACTTC. Translation gives CASSSRGSNEQYF.

The chain employs TRBV5-8 and TRBJ2-2, with 9 positions matching TRBD1. V dropped 3 bases and J dropped 3; count of bases not matched to a gene: 3. Germline V lookup: CDR1 SGHTS, CDR2 YDEGEE. The CDR3 sequence is 15 residues long. The CDR3, as DNA: TGTGCCAGCAGCTCACAGGGGGCCCACACCGGGGAGCTGTTTTTT. Translated: CASSSQGAHTGELFF.

This CDR3 reads CASSSTGQANWAYGYTF. CDR3 nucleotide sequence: TGTGCCAGCAGCTCAACGGGACAGGCCAACTGGGCCTATGGCTACACCTTC. The V gene is TRBV5-6, the J gene TRBJ1-2; 8 nucleotides line up with TRBD1. The germline gives CDR1 SGHDT, CDR2 YYEEEE. The CDR3 length is 17 residues. The trim removed 3 bases at V and 4 bases at J, leaving 14 bases unmatched.

V usage is TRBV30 and J usage is TRBJ2-6; the D gene is possibly TRBD2 (6 bases). Trimming left V 3 bases short and J 4 bases short, with 22 bases between. Germline V gene data show CDR1 as GTSNPN and CDR2 as SVGIG (reference sequence). CDR3 size: 18 residues. Here the CDR3 DNA reads TGTGCCTGGAGCGCTAGCTGGGGACTCCTCTCCGGGGCCAACGTCCTGACTTTC. Its protein product is CAWSASWGLLSGANVLTF.

The V call is TRBV6-5, the J call TRBJ2-7, with D uncertain. Trimming pared 10 bases from V and 2 bases from J, leaving 12 bases between. The CDR3 has 12 residues. The germline gives CDR1 MNHEY, CDR2 SVGAGI. CDR3 in DNA: TGTGCCACCCCCTATACCCCCTACGAGCAGTACTTC. It translates to CATPYTPYEQYF.

CDR3 DNA sequence: TGTGCCAGCAGTTACGAGTTTTGGCCCCAGCATTTT. Translation: CASSYEFWPQHF. J is TRBJ1-5 and V is TRBV6-2 or TRBV6-3; the D is unclear. V was cut by 2 bases and J by 9 bases, with 8 bases left in between. CDR1 and CDR2 (germline): MNHEY, SVGEGT. The CDR3 has 12 amino acids.

The chain combines TRBV27 with TRBJ2-1; a weak D match, TRBD1 (6 bases). Germline CDR1 MNHEY, CDR2 SMNVEV (reference sequence). The ends were cut back, 6 bases at V and 6 bases at J, with 12 bases in the middle. The CDR3 has 13 amino acids. DNA of the CDR3: TGTGCCAGCAGGCCTACAGGGTTCAATGAGCAGTTCTTC. Amino acid sequence: CASRPTGFNEQFF.

This clone came up once. The chain carries TRBV5-1 and TRBJ2-3; 8 nucleotides agree with TRBD2. The germline V gene has CDR1 SGHRS and CDR2 YFSETQ. CDR3 size: 19 residues. Unmatched junction bases numbered 12, after V lost 0 bases and J lost 0 bases. CDR3 sequence (DNA): TGCGCCAGCAGCTTGGGTCTTCTAGCGGGCCTATCTAGCACAGATACGCAGTATTTT. Encoded protein: CASSLGLLAGLSSTDTQYF.

This chain joins TRBV6-1 and TRBJ1-5, with a possible D match to TRBD1 (5 bases). The germline V gene encodes CDR1 MNHNS and CDR2 SASEGT. V dropped 3 bases and J dropped 2 bases, with 5 bases sitting between them. The CDR3 is 13 amino acids. In DNA form, the CDR3 reads TGTGCCAGCAGTGAGACAGGCAATCAGCCCCAGCATTTT. This codes for CASSETGNQPQHF.

The J gene is TRBJ2-5, the V gene TRBV7-2, with TRBD2 matching 10 bases. The CDR3 contains 16 residues. The germline V gene encodes CDR1 SGHTA and CDR2 FQGNSA. The J segment lost 1 base and the V segment lost 0 bases, leaving 2 bases of the junction unmatched. The DNA of the CDR3 is TGTGCCAGCAGCTTAGCAAGCGGGGGGGGCCAAGAGACCCAGTACTTC. It yields the protein CASSLASGGGQETQYF.

This clone showed up just once. The chain combines TRBV6-1 with TRBJ2-3, with 10 bases that match TRBD1. The V segment lost 2 bases and the J segment 6 bases; nucleotides outside the gene matches: 5. The CDR3 is 15 amino acids. CDR1 is MNHNS and CDR2 is SASEGT in the germline V gene. The chain's CDR3 is CASSERGQGMDTQYF. As DNA, the CDR3 is TGTGCCAGCAGTGAAAGGGGACAGGGGATGGATACGCAGTATTTT.

This clone was seen a handful of times. The rearrangement joins TRBV11-2 to TRBJ1-2; no firm D call. Germline V CDR1 and CDR2: SGHAT, FQNNGV. V dropped 4 bases and J dropped 7 bases, with 13 bases sitting between them. The CDR3 extends over 13 amino acids. This CDR3 is CASSSRAGTGYTF. DNA for the CDR3: TGTGCCAGCAGCTCGAGGGCAGGTACTGGCTACACCTTC.

V is TRBV6-5 and J is TRBJ2-3; unclear D gene. Looked up from germline, CDR1 is MNHEY and CDR2 is SVGAGI. The V end lost 8 bases, the J end lost 3 bases, and 6 bases lay between the germline ends. CDR3 length: 11 residues. This chain's CDR3 is CASSTTDTQYF. DNA of the CDR3: TGTGCCAGCTCGACAACAGATACGCAGTATTTT.

The chain uses TRBV27 and TRBJ2-7; no firm D call. This CDR3 spans 13 amino acids. V gave up 2 bases and J gave up 2 bases, with 7 bases separating them. CDR1 and CDR2 from the germline V gene are MNHEY and SMNVEV (reference sequence). The CDR3 loop is CASSLGPPYEQYF. The CDR3, as DNA: TGTGCCAGCAGTTTAGGGCCGCCCTACGAGCAGTACTTC.

The chain couples TRBV6-5 to TRBJ2-7, with 10 bases that match TRBD1. The V gene's germline CDR1 is MNHEY and CDR2 SVGAGI. J lost 3 bases, V lost 6 bases, and 5 bases had no gene match. CDR3 size: 14 residues. CDR3 residues: CASRSTGGNYEQYF. Written as DNA, the CDR3 is TGTGCCAGCAGATCGACAGGGGGCAACTACGAGCAGTACTTC.

There are a few counts of this clone. This sequence joins TRBV7-2 and TRBJ1-1; tentatively, D is TRBD1 (5 bases). The germline gives CDR1 SGHTA, CDR2 FQGNSA. This CDR3 is built from 15 residues. V dropped 1 base and J dropped 0 bases, with 9 bases sitting between them. The CDR3 sequence: CASSLVGGVNTEAFF. In nucleotides, the CDR3 is TGTGCCAGCAGCTTAGTGGGGGGGGTGAACACTGAAGCTTTCTTT.

This chain uses TRBV18 with TRBJ2-7, with 7 bases lining up with TRBD1. J was trimmed by 6 bases and V by 2 bases; bases with no gene match: 13. The CDR3 length is 16 residues. Germline values: CDR1 KGHSH, CDR2 LQKENI. CDR3 residues: CASSPLRTGSPGEQYF. The CDR3, as DNA: TGTGCCAGCTCACCATTGAGGACAGGTAGCCCTGGCGAGCAGTACTTC.

The chain employs TRBV6-2 or TRBV6-3 and TRBJ2-5; 12 bases align to TRBD2. V lost 6 bases and J lost 0; bases outside the gene matches: 5. Germline values: CDR1 MNHEY, CDR2 SVGEGT. The CDR3 runs 16 residues. DNA for the CDR3: TGTGCCAGCAGCAACGGACTAGCGGGGTACCAAGAGACCCAGTACTTC. This codes for CASSNGLAGYQETQYF.

The count of this clone is one. The V call is TRBV12-3 or TRBV12-4, the J call TRBJ1-2, with 7 bases that match TRBD1. This CDR3 has 13 residues. J gave up 0 bases and V 8 bases, and 3 bases lay outside the gene matches. CDR3: CASRGTANYGYTF. The CDR3 DNA sequence: TGTGCCAGCCGTGGGACAGCTAACTATGGCTACACCTTC.

The chain recombines TRBV11-3 with TRBJ1-1, with 12 bases lining up with TRBD1. Germline V gene lookup returns CDR1 SGHNT and CDR2 YENEEA. This CDR3 has 17 amino acids. V lost 3 bases to trimming and J lost 0 bases; unmatched junction nucleotides: 5. CDR3 coding DNA: TGTGCCAGCAGCTTGGGGACAGGGGGCTCGGTGAACACTGAAGCTTTCTTT. Its protein product is CASSLGTGGSVNTEAFF.